This record covers a single T cell receptor (beta chain). Antigen: not known. Quantitative molecular-barcoded 5'-RACE generated the TCR beta libraries. TCRdb analysed the 5' RACE reads with MiXCR anew, one entry per CDR3 protein. The sample shows about 390,000 distinct CDR3 sequences, 20% to 25% of them seen only once. CDR1 and CDR2 from the germline V gene are LGHDT and YNNKEL (reference sequence). CDR3 length: 16 residues. J lost 4 bases, V lost 4 bases, and 8 bases had no gene match. This sample was taken from a study of CD8 T cells in ankylosing spondylitis. Whole-study findings and limits: The authors reported significant enrichment of disease-linked clones in matched ankylosing spondylitis synovial fluid. What appeared characteristic of ankylosing spondylitis blood was a TCR beta motif of about eight highly homologous variants.

This sequence was found in a male donor with ankylosing spondylitis. V is TRBV3-1 and J is TRBJ2-5, with 11 bases that match TRBD1. What was sequenced was blood, either unsorted or a sorted T cell fraction (not recorded which). CDR3 sequence: CASSRSPGTGGETQYF. DNA of the CDR3: TGTGCCAGCAGCCGCTCCCCCGGGACAGGGGGAGAGACCCAGTACTTC.